The 10 T cell receptor beta chains below come from one sample, sequenced in a study of PD-1 blockade in classical Hodgkin lymphoma. The time point was: cycle 4 day 1 (C4D1), after six to seven weeks of nivolumab. Relapse after autologous stem cell transplantation occurred in every patient, and brentuximab vedotin exposure varied. Assay used: immunoSEQ multiplex PCR; TCRdb lists only in-frame clones, some missing. The data contain approximately 18,000 clones, approximately 80% of them singletons. The material sequenced was peripheral blood mononuclear cells (PBMCs), taken before the fourth cycle of nivolumab. The receptors stem from a human donor with classical Hodgkin lymphoma.

By share of the sample, this clone is medium-sized. The chain has TRBV5-4 and TRBJ2-7; the match to TRBD1 covers 9 bases. The J segment lost 4 bases and the V segment lost 2 bases, leaving 10 bases of the junction unmatched. Germline loops: CDR1 SGHNT, CDR2 YYREEE (reference sequence). This CDR3 is 16 amino acids long. The CDR3 loop reads CASSFSVGQGMYEQYF. The CDR3 nucleotides are TGTGCCAGCAGCTTTAGTGTGGGACAGGGAATGTACGAGCAGTACTTC.

On this clone itself: The germline gene is not matched at one end of the junction; a read error may be the cause. DNA for the CDR3: TGTGCCAGCAGTGATGGGTCGCGGACAGTTGTTTTT. Translation: CASSDGSRTVVF. The chain is built from TRBV13 and TRBJ1-5, with D maybe TRBD1 (6 bases). From germline, CDR1 is PRHDT and CDR2 FYEKMQ (reference sequence). The CDR3 extends over 12 amino acids.

The genes are TRBV19 and TRBJ2-2, with no clear D. CDR1 LNHDA and CDR2 SQIVND come from the germline V gene (reference sequence). Trimming removed 6 bases at V and 0 bases at J, with 8 bases between. The CDR3 consists of 14 residues. Here the CDR3 reads CASRGRTNTGELFF. The CDR3 DNA sequence: TGTGCCAGTAGAGGGCGGACGAACACCGGGGAGCTGTTTTTT.

The rearrangement links TRBV2 to TRBJ2-7, with 11 bases that match TRBD2. CDR1 and CDR2 (germline): SNHLY, FYNNEI. Losses at the gene ends were 3 bases for V and 1 base for J; bases not matched to a gene: 11. This CDR3 is built from 18 residues. CDR3 nucleotides: TGTGCCAGCAGTGAGGTCGCGACTAGCGGGATGTTGTCCTACGAGCAGTACTTC. Translating gives CASSEVATSGMLSYEQYF.

This chain joins TRBV29-1 and TRBJ2-1; 16 nucleotides match TRBD2. Trimming at V came to 5 bases and at J to 4 bases, leaving 5 bases not matched to a gene. CDR3 length: 16 amino acids. The V gene's germline CDR1 is SQVTM and CDR2 ANQGSEA. CDR3 in amino acids: CSVPGLAGGPYNEQFF. The CDR3 region has the DNA TGCAGCGTTCCGGGACTAGCGGGAGGGCCTTACAATGAGCAGTTCTTC.

The rearrangement uses TRBV30 and TRBJ2-3; the D gene is possibly TRBD1 (7 bases). The ends were cut back, 4 bases at V and 2 bases at J, with 13 bases in the middle. CDR3 length: 14 residues. Looked up from germline, CDR1 is GTSNPN and CDR2 is SVGIG (reference sequence). The CDR3 protein is CAWNQGGFTDTQYF. The CDR3 nucleotides read TGTGCCTGGAATCAGGGGGGTTTCACAGATACGCAGTATTTT.

This rearrangement joins TRBV7-9 to TRBJ2-5; D gene unclear. The CDR3 length is 18 residues. Trimming took 2 bases from V and 1 from J, leaving 20 bases between them. CDR1 and CDR2 from the germline V gene are SEHNR and FQNEAQ (reference sequence). CDR3 region: CASSLNGGSASAQETQYF. CDR3 sequence (DNA): TGTGCCAGCAGCTTAAATGGTGGCAGCGCCTCTGCCCAAGAGACCCAGTACTTC.

The rearrangement links TRBV6-6 to TRBJ1-6, with no clear D. The CDR3 runs 13 residues. The germline V gene encodes CDR1 MNHNY and CDR2 SVGAGI (reference sequence). The V and J ends lost 8 bases and 0 bases respectively, with 5 bases between them. The CDR3 sequence is CASSSSYNSPLHF. The CDR3 DNA reads TGTGCCAGCTCCAGCTCCTATAATTCACCCCTCCACTTT.

This clone was observed once. The chain carries TRBV4-3 and TRBJ2-6; D is unclear. Germline CDR1 and CDR2: LGHNA and YSLEER. The CDR3 sequence is 15 residues long. V lost 0 bases and J 1 base, leaving 4 bases between the germline ends. The CDR3 loop reads CASSQEGSGANVLTF. CDR3 coding DNA: TGCGCCAGCAGCCAAGAGGGATCTGGGGCCAACGTCCTGACTTTC.

This clone came up a few times. The chain recombines TRBV30 with TRBJ2-3, with TRBD1 matching 7 bases. With 1 base clipped from V and 5 bases from J, the junction kept 9 bases outside the gene matches. This CDR3 is 15 amino acids long. Germline V gene sequence: CDR1 GTSNPN, CDR2 SVGIG (reference sequence). The CDR3 loop reads CAWSDRQGVKDTQYF. The CDR3 region has the DNA TGTGCCTGGAGTGACCGACAGGGAGTTAAAGATACGCAGTATTTT.